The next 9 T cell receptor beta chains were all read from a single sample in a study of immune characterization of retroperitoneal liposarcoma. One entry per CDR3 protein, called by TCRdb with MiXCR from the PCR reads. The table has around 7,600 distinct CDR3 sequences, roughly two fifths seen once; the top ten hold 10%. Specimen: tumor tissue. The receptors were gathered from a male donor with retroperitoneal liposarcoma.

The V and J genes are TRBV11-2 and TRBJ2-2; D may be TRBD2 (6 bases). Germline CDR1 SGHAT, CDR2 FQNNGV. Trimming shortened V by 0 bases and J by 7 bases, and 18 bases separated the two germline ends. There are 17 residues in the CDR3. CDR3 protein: CASSLDGGLPLLGELFF. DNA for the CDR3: TGTGCCAGCAGCTTAGATGGCGGACTACCTTTACTCGGGGAGCTGTTTTTT.

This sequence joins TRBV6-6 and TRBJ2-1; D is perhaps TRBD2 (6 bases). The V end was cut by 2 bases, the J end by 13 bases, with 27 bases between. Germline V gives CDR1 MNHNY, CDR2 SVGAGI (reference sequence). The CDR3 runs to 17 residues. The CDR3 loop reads CASSYVSPASRGETQFF. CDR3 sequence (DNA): TGTGCCAGCAGTTACGTTTCCCCCGCCTCGCGGGGAGAGACCCAGTTCTTC.

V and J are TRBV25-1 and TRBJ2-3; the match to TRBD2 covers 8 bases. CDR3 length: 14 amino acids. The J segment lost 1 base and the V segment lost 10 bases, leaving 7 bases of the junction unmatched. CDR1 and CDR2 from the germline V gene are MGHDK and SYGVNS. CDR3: CATRGGVGTDTQYF. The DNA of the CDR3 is TGTGCCACCCGGGGGGGGGTGGGCACAGATACGCAGTATTTT. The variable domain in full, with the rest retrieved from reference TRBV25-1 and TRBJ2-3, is EADIYQTPRYLVIGTGKKITLECSQTMGHDKMYWYQQDPGMELHLIHYSYGVNSTEKGDLSSESTVSRIRTEHFPLTLESARPSHTSQYLCATRGGVGTDTQYFGPGTRLTVL.

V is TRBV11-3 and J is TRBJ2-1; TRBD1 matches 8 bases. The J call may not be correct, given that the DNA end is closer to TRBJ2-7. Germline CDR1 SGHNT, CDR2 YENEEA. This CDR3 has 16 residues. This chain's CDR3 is CASSLDYETGAYEQYF. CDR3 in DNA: TGTGCCAGCAGCTTAGATTATGAGACAGGGGCGTACGAGCAGTACTTC.

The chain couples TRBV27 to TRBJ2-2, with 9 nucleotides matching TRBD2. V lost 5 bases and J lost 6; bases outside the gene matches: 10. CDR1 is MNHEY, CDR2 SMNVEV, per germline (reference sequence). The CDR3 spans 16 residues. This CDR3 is CASSTLGGRAAGELFF. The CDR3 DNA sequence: TGTGCCAGCAGTACCCTCGGCGGGAGGGCCGCCGGGGAGCTGTTTTTT.

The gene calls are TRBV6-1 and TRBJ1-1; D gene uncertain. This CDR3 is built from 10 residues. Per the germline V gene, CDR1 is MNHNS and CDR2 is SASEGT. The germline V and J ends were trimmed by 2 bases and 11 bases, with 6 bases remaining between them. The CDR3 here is CASSEWVAFF. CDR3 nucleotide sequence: TGTGCCAGCAGTGAATGGGTTGCTTTCTTT.

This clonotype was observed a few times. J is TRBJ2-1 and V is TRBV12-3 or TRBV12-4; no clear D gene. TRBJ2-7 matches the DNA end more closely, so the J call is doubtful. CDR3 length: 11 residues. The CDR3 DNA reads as TGTGCCAGCAGTTTAGAATACGAGCAGTACTTC. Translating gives CASSLEYEQYF.

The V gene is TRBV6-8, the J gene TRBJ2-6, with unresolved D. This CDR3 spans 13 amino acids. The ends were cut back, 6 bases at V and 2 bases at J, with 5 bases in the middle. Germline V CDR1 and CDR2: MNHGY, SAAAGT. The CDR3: CASSPPGANVLTF. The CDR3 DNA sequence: TGTGCCAGCAGCCCCCCTGGGGCCAACGTCCTGACTTTC.

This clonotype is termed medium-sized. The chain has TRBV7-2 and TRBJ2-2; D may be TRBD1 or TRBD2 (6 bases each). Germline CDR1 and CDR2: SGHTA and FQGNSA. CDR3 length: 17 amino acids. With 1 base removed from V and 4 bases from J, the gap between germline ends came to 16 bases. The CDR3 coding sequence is TGTGCCAGCAGCTTAGACGGGACATCGGGGGCCACCGGGGAGCTGTTTTTT. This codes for CASSLDGTSGATGELFF.